This entry features one T cell receptor beta chain sequence. Its binding antigen is unknown. Qualities for individual bases were not recorded, and no much larger clone is one base off. The data derive from a study of beta chain features in type 1 diabetes (dated by TCRdb to the late 2010s). Looking at the study overall: Mean age, gender distribution, total cell number and subset yield were not different between patients and healthy donors. A total of roughly 99,000,000 sorted cells were examined across all samples, and the number of cells per subset was strongly correlated with RNA yield. Whereas all 28 donors provided naive and central memory subsets, regulatory and stem cell-like memory subsets were isolated from just 8 patients and about eight healthy donors. The study compared the TCRB repertoires of sorted circulating CD4+ T cell subsets in recently diagnosed type 1 diabetes patients with those in matched healthy donors.

The entire amount of isolated RNA was reverse transcribed using the High Capacity cDNA Reverse Transcription Kit, so the sequenced TCRB transcripts were expressed ones. Deep immunoSEQ sequencing was applied to naive, central memory and regulatory T cell samples, giving an average of roughly 3.5 million total reads per sample. Sorted cells were lysed in RLT buffer and RNA was extracted with DNase-treated RNeasy Micro or Mini kits, depending on cell number. To prevent cross-contamination, every cell subset was processed on its own, while patient and healthy donor samples were processed together. TCRB sequences were amplified from cDNA with the immunoSEQ multiplex PCR, producing 87-bp fragments spanning the CDR3 region. Sequencing of the amplicons was performed on the Illumina HiSeq platform. The study's own analysis went as follows. Synthetic template baselines were used to correct PCR bias computationally, reads within Hamming distance 2 were collapsed together, and singletons that could not be merged were discarded. By aligning reads against IMGT, V, D and J genes, CDR3 length, and insertions or deletions at six rearrangement sites were assigned. Within each subset, clonotype counts were normalized to sorted cell number, and only after that were true diversity and Gini coefficients computed with the tcR R package. The overlap coefficient, calculated on TCRB nucleotide sequences, was used to measure repertoire sharing. TCRdb mirrors the immuneACCESS table, restricted to in-frame sequences. Some clones are absent from its copies; in checked studies, under half trace to an unresolved V gene, and the reason for the others is unknown. V and J calls and clone size are those listed in that table; D and trimming were worked out from the DNA. The sample includes 310,000 or so clones, with 9.3% observed a single time. 0.95% to 1.1% of the sample lies in the top ten.

A single peripheral blood draw of approximately 110 mL on average was collected from each donor into heparinised tubes. Naive, central memory, regulatory and stem cell-like memory CD4+ T cells were sorted on a BD FACSAria II using a panel including CD45RO, CCR7, CD25, CD127, CD95 and CD27. All sorted populations exceeded 98% purity. PBMCs were isolated immediately by Lymphoprep density gradient centrifugation and stained directly without culture. To minimize batch effects, samples were stained and sorted in pairs, one healthy donor with one patient per experiment. Study-wide findings and limitations: At VDJ recombination sites, patients with type 1 diabetes made fewer insertions and deleted more nucleotides, a pattern implying thymic rearrangement abnormalities. In all four CD4+ subsets, TCRB CDR3 length was moderately but significantly shorter in type 1 diabetes patients. Because the HLA sub-analyses included only small numbers of individuals, any influence of HLA type on TCRB rearrangement was left unresolved. Shorter templates might be favored by PCR, yet because patient and control samples were amplified and corrected together, any such skew would affect both groups equally. Because cDNA rather than genomic DNA was sequenced, highly expressing activated cells could have been over-represented, although no difference in activation and CD3 levels was found between groups. The naive, central memory and regulatory TCRB repertoires appeared to resemble one another more closely among patients than among healthy donors.

Sequencing was done on a sample of central memory CD4+ T cells from blood. The TCR comes from a man aged 25 to 40 with type 1 diabetes.

For the CDR3, the sequence is CASSWAGGPETQYF. The DNA sequence is TGTGCCAGCAGCTGGGCGGGGGGGCCGGAGACCCAGTACTTC. The V gene is TRBV7-9 and the J gene is TRBJ2-5, with 9 junctional bases fitting TRBD2. The CDR3 runs 14 amino acids, cysteine and phenylalanine included. Only the CDR3 portion is preserved as DNA: 42 bases, with reading frame beginning at the first base. V is pruned by 4 bases and J by 5 bases, leaving 5 bases of the junction without a gene match. The germline V gene encodes CDR1 SEHNR and CDR2 FQNEAQ (reference sequence).